The 3 T cell receptor beta chains listed next were all sequenced from one sample in a study of blood T cell repertoires in COVID-19. Libraries were prepared by immunoSEQ multiplex PCR; TCRdb keeps only in-frame clonotypes and omits some of them. The profile shows 250,000 or so clones, approximately 86% of them singletons. The sample was peripheral blood. The receptors come from a woman in her 30s with acute or convalescent COVID-19.

Here the CDR3 reads CASSGDRGREAFF. DNA of the CDR3: TGTGCCAGCAGCGGAGACAGGGGGCGCGAAGCTTTCTTT. The rearrangement links TRBV9 to TRBJ1-1; 10 bases are a match to TRBD1. This CDR3 is 13 amino acids long. Germline V CDR1 and CDR2: SGDLS, YYNGEE. The V and J ends lost 3 bases and 8 bases, in that order; junction bases with no gene match: 4.

This chain uses TRBV29-1 with TRBJ2-3; possible D gene TRBD1, 5 bases. In germline, CDR1 is SQVTM, CDR2 ANQGSEA. This CDR3 spans 15 amino acids. V was shortened by 1 base and J by 5 bases, with 16 bases between the two germline ends. This CDR3 is CSVEGLRQPGDTQYF. In DNA, the CDR3 is TGCAGCGTTGAAGGGCTGAGACAGCCTGGAGATACGCAGTATTTT.

The chain combines TRBV29-1 with TRBJ2-7; 8 bases align to TRBD2. V lost 4 bases to trimming and J lost 3 bases; unmatched junction nucleotides: 5. Germline loops: CDR1 SQVTM, CDR2 ANQGSEA. The CDR3 totals 13 residues. CDR3 coding DNA: TGCAGCGTTGGATATAGCGGGAACTACGAGCAGTACTTC. It translates to CSVGYSGNYEQYF.